The 23 T cell receptor beta chains below all came from one sample that was sequenced in a study of spatial heterogeneity in lung cancer. Regarding time point: sample taken at primary tumor resection. One entry per CDR3 protein, called by TCRdb with MiXCR from the 5' RACE reads. The sample has about 23,000 distinct CDR3 sequences; 3% to 3.5% are singletons. The sample here was PBMCs, taken at surgery. The receptors come from a female donor with early-stage non-small cell lung cancer.

This clonotype was recorded at least ten times. The J gene is TRBJ2-2, the V gene TRBV14, with D unclear. The germline V gene has CDR1 SGHDN and CDR2 FVKESK. This CDR3 is built from 13 residues. V was cut by 5 bases and J by 1 base, with 5 bases left in between. The DNA for the CDR3 is TGTGCCAGCAGCTTAGGGAACACCGGGGAGCTGTTTTTT. It yields the protein CASSLGNTGELFF.

This clonotype was seen at least ten times. The chain is built from TRBV28 and TRBJ2-3; 10 bases align to TRBD2. The length of the CDR3 is 18 residues. J lost 2 bases, V lost 6 bases, and 14 bases had no gene match. CDR1 MDHEN and CDR2 SYDVKM come from the germline V gene. The CDR3 loop reads CASSPGLAGEHPTDTQYF. The CDR3, as DNA: TGTGCCAGCAGCCCCGGGCTAGCGGGAGAACACCCCACAGATACGCAGTATTTT.

This clonotype was observed a handful of times. The V and J genes are TRBV5-1 and TRBJ2-1; D unclear. The germline V gene encodes CDR1 SGHRS and CDR2 YFSETQ. V lost 5 bases and J 0 bases, leaving 9 bases between the germline ends. This CDR3 is 14 amino acids long. Here the CDR3 reads CASRIESSYNEQFF. The CDR3, as DNA: TGCGCCAGCAGAATAGAGAGCTCCTACAATGAGCAGTTCTTC.

This clonotype was seen a handful of times. This chain connects TRBV10-1 to TRBJ2-7, with 7 bases fitting TRBD2. Per the germline V gene, CDR1 is WNHNN and CDR2 is SYGVQD (reference sequence). The CDR3 runs to 15 residues. J was trimmed by 7 bases and V by 6 bases; bases with no gene match: 15. In DNA, the CDR3 is TGCGCCAGCAGGGAAAGACAACCCAGCGGGGAGGAGCAGTACTTC. It encodes CASRERQPSGEEQYF.

This clonotype was picked up many times. The chain carries TRBV9 and TRBJ2-2; no firm D call. CDR3 size: 12 residues. Germline V lookup: CDR1 SGDLS, CDR2 YYNGEE. Trimming left V 7 bases short and J 4 bases short, with 8 bases between. The CDR3 sequence: CASGGGTGELFF. The DNA for the CDR3 is TGTGCCAGCGGCGGTGGCACCGGGGAGCTGTTTTTT.

The rearrangement links TRBV7-2 to TRBJ2-7, with 9 bases matching TRBD1. J was trimmed by 4 bases and V by 3 bases; bases with no gene match: 7. Germline V gives CDR1 SGHTA, CDR2 FQGNSA. CDR3 length: 15 residues. The CDR3, as DNA: TGTGCCAGCAGCTTCACCGGGACAGGGAGGTACGAGCAGTACTTC. Protein sequence: CASSFTGTGRYEQYF.

At least ten counts were recorded for this clonotype. The chain employs TRBV21-1 and TRBJ2-7; the table gives TRBD2 as D, unverified against the DNA. TRBV21-1 is classified as a pseudogene. The CDR3 spans 14 residues. DNA for the CDR3: TGTGCCAGCAGCAACATTTGTAGTCCCTACGAGCAGTACTTC. Encoded protein: CASSNICSPYEQYF.

The chain uses TRBV12-3 or TRBV12-4 and TRBJ2-1; TRBD2 aligns across 7 bases. This CDR3 has 13 residues. Germline trimming cut 7 bases from V and 6 bases from J; bases unmatched to any gene: 6. The CDR3 here is CASKSREANEQFF. Written as DNA, the CDR3 is TGTGCCAGCAAGTCACGGGAGGCCAATGAGCAGTTCTTC.

Ten or more counts support this clonotype. V is TRBV20-1 and J is TRBJ2-7, with TRBD2 identical over 11 bases. Germline V CDR1 and CDR2: DFQATT, SNEGSKA (reference sequence). Unmatched junction bases numbered 10, after V lost 6 bases and J lost 6 bases. The CDR3 contains 14 residues. CDR3 residues: CSAKTSGGSAEQYF. The CDR3 nucleotides are TGCAGTGCAAAAACTAGCGGGGGTTCGGCCGAGCAGTACTTC.

This clonotype occurred many times. The rearrangement links TRBV3-1 to TRBJ2-2, with unresolved D. Germline V CDR1 and CDR2: LGHDT, YNNKEL (reference sequence). This CDR3 is built from 14 residues. The V end lost 1 base, the J end lost 0 bases, and 3 bases lay between the germline ends. The CDR3 here is CASSQATNTGELFF. The CDR3 DNA is TGTGCCAGCAGCCAAGCGACGAACACCGGGGAGCTGTTTTTT.

This clonotype is medium-sized. This chain joins TRBV3-1 and TRBJ2-7; no reliable D call. The CDR3 is 17 residues long. The V end lost 0 bases, the J end lost 5 bases, and 20 bases lay between the germline ends. Germline V lookup: CDR1 LGHDT, CDR2 YNNKEL (reference sequence). CDR3 sequence (DNA): TGTGCCAGCAGCCAAGATCACCCTTGGACGCATGGCAACGAGCAGTACTTC. Its translation: CASSQDHPWTHGNEQYF.

This clonotype was observed many times. The rearrangement uses TRBV6-1 and TRBJ2-1; 10 nucleotides align to TRBD1. In germline, CDR1 is MNHNS, CDR2 SASEGT. The CDR3 consists of 15 residues. Trimming cost V 8 bases and J 4 bases; bases outside gene matches: 8. Here the CDR3 DNA reads TGTGCCAGCCAGACAGGGGGCCACAGATACAATGAGCAGTTCTTC. It specifies CASQTGGHRYNEQFF.

By share, this clonotype ranks as medium-sized. The chain combines TRBV4-2 with TRBJ2-1; no reliable D call. V was pared by 3 bases and J by 10 bases, with 13 bases between. The length of the CDR3 is 13 residues. Germline CDR1 LGHNA, CDR2 YNFKEQ. CDR3 protein: CASSQLRSEEQFF. CDR3 DNA sequence: TGTGCCAGCAGCCAGCTTAGATCTGAGGAGCAGTTCTTC.

This clonotype was seen repeatedly, ten times or more. The chain carries TRBV5-1 and TRBJ1-1; D gene ambiguous. V lost 0 bases, J lost 2 bases, and 14 bases lay in between. Germline values: CDR1 SGHRS, CDR2 YFSETQ. This CDR3 has 16 residues. CDR3 DNA: TGCGCCAGCAGCTTGGCCAAAGGGCAGGTCAACACTGAAGCTTTCTTT. Its translation: CASSLAKGQVNTEAFF.

This clonotype was seen many times. This chain links TRBV19 with TRBJ2-1, with D perhaps matching TRBD1 or TRBD2 (5 bases each). The CDR3 has 12 residues. In germline, CDR1 is LNHDA, CDR2 SQIVND (reference sequence). Trimming left V 1 base short and J 9 bases short, with 7 bases between. The CDR3: CASSIGGSEQFF. DNA for the CDR3: TGTGCCAGTAGTATAGGGGGGTCTGAGCAGTTCTTC.

At least ten counts were recorded for this clonotype. The chain employs TRBV3-1 and TRBJ2-5; D is ambiguous. Germline values: CDR1 LGHDT, CDR2 YNNKEL (reference sequence). The CDR3 runs to 16 residues. V was cut by 0 bases and J by 7 bases, with 18 bases left in between. CDR3 in DNA: TGTGCCAGCAGCCAAGAATACCTTAGGGCGAAGTGGACCCAGTACTTC. The encoded protein is CASSQEYLRAKWTQYF.

This clonotype was found a few times. The CDR3 does not end in the conserved phenylalanine or tryptophan, so this is likely a read error. The rearrangement uses TRBV27 and TRBJ2-3; no clear D gene. Germline CDR1 reads MNHEY; CDR2 reads SMNVEV (reference sequence). This CDR3 is 12 amino acids long. V was clipped by 5 bases and J by 6 bases, with 9 bases between them. The CDR3 DNA reads as TGTGCCAGCAGTCCGGCCGGGGATACGCAGTATTTG. Protein sequence: CASSPAGDTQYL.

This chain links TRBV24-1 with TRBJ2-2; D gene unclear. V was shortened by 3 bases and J by 13 bases, with 17 bases between the two germline ends. The CDR3 extends over 14 amino acids. Looked up from germline, CDR1 is KGHDR and CDR2 is SFDVKD. CDR3 residues: CATSDPRTAGVLFF. The CDR3 DNA reads as TGTGCCACCAGTGATCCCCGGACGGCCGGCGTGCTGTTTTTT.

The V call is TRBV7-9, the J call TRBJ2-7; 8 bases align to TRBD1. The CDR3 runs to 14 residues. J lost 5 bases, V lost 1 base, and 4 bases had no gene match. Per germline, CDR1 SEHNR and CDR2 FQNEAQ (reference sequence). The CDR3 region has the DNA TGTGCCAGCAGCTTAGGACAGGGGTACCACGAGCAGTACTTC. It yields the protein CASSLGQGYHEQYF.

This clonotype appeared many times. One end of the junction does not line up with germline, which may come from a read error. The V gene is TRBV7-7, the J gene TRBJ2-2; TRBD1 agrees at 7 bases. Looked up from germline, CDR1 is SSHAT and CDR2 is FNYEAQ (reference sequence). This CDR3 region has 19 residues. In DNA form, the CDR3 reads TGTGCTAGCAGCATTAATCCCCTGGGGCAGGGGGCGAACACCGGGGAGCTGTTTTTT. This gives the protein CASSINPLGQGANTGELFF.

This clonotype was seen many times. J is TRBJ2-3 and V is TRBV12-3 or TRBV12-4; the D is unclear. The CDR3 length is 16 residues. V gave up 3 bases and J gave up 0 bases, with 13 bases separating them. In DNA, the CDR3 is TGTGCCAGCAGTTTGATCGGGTCTTCTAGCACAGATACGCAGTATTTT. Amino acid sequence: CASSLIGSSSTDTQYF.

The rearrangement uses TRBV10-2 and TRBJ2-1; 10 bases agree with TRBD2. CDR1 is WSHSY, CDR2 SAAADI, per germline. Trimming removed 2 bases from V and 5 bases from J; junction bases left unmatched: 9. The CDR3 sequence is 17 residues long. The CDR3 bases are TGCGCCAGCAGTGAGAGCTTCCTAGCGGGAGTTGACAATGAGCAGTTCTTC. Amino acid sequence: CASSESFLAGVDNEQFF.

Many counts were recorded for this clonotype. The chain has TRBV20-1 and TRBJ2-7, with D possibly matching TRBD2 (5 bases). Germline lookup yields CDR1 DFQATT and CDR2 SNEGSKA (reference sequence). V was shortened by 0 bases and J by 2 bases, with 11 bases between the two germline ends. CDR3 size: 14 residues. The CDR3 reads CSARDGSAAYEQYF. CDR3 sequence (DNA): TGCAGTGCTAGAGATGGATCAGCGGCCTACGAGCAGTACTTC.